This passage covers 7 T cell receptor beta chains from one sample sequenced in a study of T cells in Graves' hyperthyroidism and ophthalmopathy. Regions amplified from RNA transcripts were the TCR beta CDR3 regions. The HTBI primer set drove a first-round RT-PCR of the TCR CDR3. MiXCR, applied by TCRdb to the multiplex PCR reads, yields one record per CDR3 protein. The sample carries about 610,000 distinct CDR3 sequences, roughly 15% recorded once. Material: blood. Receptor source: a woman in her thirties or forties with Graves' ophthalmopathy.

This clonotype appeared many times. The chain combines TRBV20-1 with TRBJ1-1; D is unclear. The CDR3 has 12 amino acids. The ends were cut back, 6 bases at V and 3 bases at J, with 11 bases in the middle. CDR1 DFQATT and CDR2 SNEGSKA come from the germline V gene (reference sequence). CDR3 sequence: CSAGNPDTEAFF. CDR3 DNA: TGCAGTGCGGGAAATCCGGACACTGAAGCTTTCTTT.

This clonotype was picked up many times. The genes are TRBV6-1 and TRBJ2-5; 8 nucleotides align to TRBD1. The CDR3 spans 14 residues. The germline V gene encodes CDR1 MNHNS and CDR2 SASEGT. V was pared by 10 bases and J by 5 bases, with 12 bases of the junction left unmatched. The CDR3 region is CATQETGEGETQYF. CDR3 nucleotide sequence: TGTGCCACCCAGGAGACAGGGGAAGGGGAGACCCAGTACTTC.

The gene calls are TRBV6-1 and TRBJ1-1; TRBD1 agrees at 10 bases. J gave up 11 bases and V 6 bases, and 12 bases lay outside the gene matches. The germline gives CDR1 MNHNS, CDR2 SASEGT. The CDR3 is 14 residues long. CDR3 residues: CASREIPDRGVAFF. The CDR3 DNA follows: TGTGCCAGCAGAGAAATCCCGGACAGGGGGGTTGCTTTCTTT.

The V and J genes are TRBV29-1 and TRBJ1-3; D is unclear. V gave up 0 bases and J gave up 4 bases, with 13 bases separating them. This CDR3 has 15 residues. Germline V gene sequence: CDR1 SQVTM, CDR2 ANQGSEA. The CDR3 region is CSVEEDGGMGNTIYF. CDR3 DNA sequence: TGCAGCGTTGAAGAGGATGGCGGGATGGGAAACACCATATATTTT.

This clonotype occurred many times. This sequence joins TRBV7-2 and TRBJ2-2; possible D gene TRBD2, 5 bases. The V gene's germline CDR1 is SGHTA and CDR2 FQGNSA. The germline V and J ends were trimmed by 3 bases and 5 bases, with 10 bases remaining between them. This CDR3 spans 14 amino acids. The CDR3 DNA reads TGTGCCAGCAGCTTCATCGGGGAAACCGGGGAGCTGTTTTTT. Amino acid sequence: CASSFIGETGELFF.

This clonotype was counted at least ten times. This chain joins TRBV29-1 and TRBJ2-7, with D possibly TRBD1 on 6 matching bases. Looked up from germline, CDR1 is SQVTM and CDR2 is ANQGSEA. V was shortened by 4 bases and J by 2 bases, with 12 bases between the two germline ends. CDR3 length: 13 amino acids. As DNA, the CDR3 is TGCAGCGTTGCTAAGGGGGACCCCTACGAGCAGTACTTC. Encoded protein: CSVAKGDPYEQYF.

This clonotype was picked up many times. V and J are TRBV5-1 and TRBJ2-7; TRBD1 is a possible D gene (5 bases). The CDR3 consists of 15 residues. The germline gives CDR1 SGHRS, CDR2 YFSETQ. V was trimmed by 0 bases and J by 6 bases, leaving 16 bases between them. CDR3 DNA: TGCGCCAGCAGCTTGGTTGCAGGGTTGGTTCGCGAGCAGTACTTC. Its translation is CASSLVAGLVREQYF.